The sequence of this T cell receptor (beta chain) was determined in a study of blood T cell repertoires in COVID-19. TCRdb keeps only in-frame clones here, not all; method: immunoSEQ multiplex PCR. Of roughly 28,000 clones detected, approximately 82% appear once; the ten largest clones hold 60% to 80%. Germline V gene data show CDR1 as MDHEN and CDR2 as SYDVKM. The ends were cut back, 5 bases at V and 1 base at J, with 11 bases in the middle. The CDR3 contains 15 residues. The TCR sequence derives from a man in his 70s with acute or convalescent COVID-19. The specimen sequenced was peripheral blood. The chain couples TRBV28 to TRBJ2-2; possible D gene TRBD1, 6 bases. CDR3 DNA: TGTGCCAGCAGTATCCCGACAGGGAACACCGGGGAGCTGTTTTTT. Protein product: CASSIPTGNTGELFF.